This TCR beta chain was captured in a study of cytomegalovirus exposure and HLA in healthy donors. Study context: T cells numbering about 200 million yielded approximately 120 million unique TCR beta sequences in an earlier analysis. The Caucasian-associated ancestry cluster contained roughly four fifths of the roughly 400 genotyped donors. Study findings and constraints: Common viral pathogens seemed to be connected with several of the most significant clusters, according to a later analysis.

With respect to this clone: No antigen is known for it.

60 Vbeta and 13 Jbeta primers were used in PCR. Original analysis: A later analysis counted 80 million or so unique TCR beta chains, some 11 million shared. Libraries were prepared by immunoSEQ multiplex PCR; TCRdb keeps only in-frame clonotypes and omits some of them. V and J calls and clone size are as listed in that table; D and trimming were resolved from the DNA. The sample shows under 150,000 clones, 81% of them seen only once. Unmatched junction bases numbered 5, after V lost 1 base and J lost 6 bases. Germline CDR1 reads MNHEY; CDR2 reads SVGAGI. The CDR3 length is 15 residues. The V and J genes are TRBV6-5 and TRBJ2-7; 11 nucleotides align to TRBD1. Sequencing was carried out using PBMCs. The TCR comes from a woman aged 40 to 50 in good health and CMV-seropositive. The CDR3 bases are TGTGCCAGCAGTTACTATGGGACAGGGGGAAGCGAGCAGTACTTC. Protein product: CASSYYGTGGSEQYF.